A single sample is the source of the 25 T cell receptor beta chains below, sequenced in a study of blood T cell repertoires in COVID-19. The protocol was immunoSEQ multiplex PCR, while the TCRdb copy is restricted to in-frame clones and leaves out a portion. This table holds 150,000 or so clones, around 80% found once. Material: peripheral blood. The receptor set was obtained from a human donor with acute or convalescent COVID-19. The donor label of this sample is uncertain.

Details on this clone: The junction departs from the called germline gene at one end, perhaps through a read error. The chain joins TRBV5-1 to TRBJ1-1; 11 bases align to TRBD1. Germline CDR1 and CDR2: SGHRS and YFSETQ. CDR3 length: 16 residues. The CDR3 DNA is TGCGCCAGCAGCTTGGCCCTCGGACAGGGGGCATCTGAGGCTTTCTTT. The encoded protein is CASSLALGQGASEAFF. The entire variable domain, with the rest obtained from reference TRBV5-1 and TRBJ1-1, is as follows: KAGVTQTPRYLIKTRGQQVTLSCSPISGHRSVSWYQQTPGQGLQFLFEYFSETQRNKGNFPGRFSGRQFSNSRSEMNVSTLELGDSALYLCASSLALGQGASEAFFGQGTRLTVV.

The chain recombines TRBV5-1 with TRBJ1-2; 11 bases map to TRBD1. After removal of 3 bases from V and 8 bases from J, the junction contained 3 bases not matched to a gene. From germline, CDR1 is SGHRS and CDR2 YFSETQ. This CDR3 has 13 amino acids. CDR3 DNA sequence: TGCGCCAGCAGCTGGGACAGGGGGAGCGGCTACACCTTC. Translation: CASSWDRGSGYTF.

This chain uses TRBV2 with TRBJ1-5, with D uncertain. CDR1 is SNHLY and CDR2 is FYNNEI in the germline V gene. This CDR3 is 14 amino acids long. Trimming removed 9 bases at V and 6 bases at J, with 18 bases between. In DNA, the CDR3 is TGTGCCAGTCTCGCGGGGTTAAGAGGTCAGCCCCAGCATTTT. It specifies CASLAGLRGQPQHF.

J is TRBJ2-6 and V is TRBV3-1 (or the pseudogene TRBV3-2); the match to TRBD1 covers 10 bases. V shed 4 bases, J shed 2 bases, and the junction held 5 bases outside the gene matches. The CDR3 loop spans 17 amino acids. Germline V gene data show CDR1 as LGHDT and CDR2 as YNNKEL (reference sequence). CDR3 nucleotides: TGTGCCAGCAGCCCCCGAGACAGGGGGCCTGGGGCCAACGTCCTGACTTTC. Amino acid sequence: CASSPRDRGPGANVLTF.

A word on this clone: Additional DNA sequences in this sample encode the identical CDR3. The genes are TRBV7-9 and TRBJ1-4; 9 nucleotides match TRBD1. Trimming cost V 4 bases and J 5 bases; bases outside gene matches: 2. CDR3 length: 14 residues. The germline gives CDR1 SEHNR, CDR2 FQNEAQ (reference sequence). The CDR3: CASSSGQGNEKLFF. CDR3 DNA: TGTGCCAGCAGCTCGGGACAGGGAAATGAAAAACTGTTTTTT.

The CDR3 sequence is CASNRGTANTGELFF. CDR3 DNA sequence: TGTGCCAGTAATAGAGGGACAGCGAACACCGGGGAGCTGTTTTTT. J is TRBJ2-2 and V is TRBV19; 7 bases map to TRBD1. This CDR3 spans 15 amino acids. Looked up from germline, CDR1 is LNHDA and CDR2 is SQIVND (reference sequence). With 7 bases clipped from V and 0 bases from J, the junction kept 5 bases outside the gene matches.

V usage is TRBV18 and J usage is TRBJ1-2, with a tentative D call TRBD1 (5 bases). Trimming pared 6 bases from V and 5 bases from J, leaving 16 bases between. The CDR3 consists of 14 residues. CDR1 and CDR2 from the germline V gene are KGHSH and LQKENI. Written as DNA, the CDR3 is TGTGCCAGCTCCCGTGGAGGGGAGTGGTATGGCTACACCTTC. It specifies CASSRGGEWYGYTF. The entire variable domain, with the rest obtained from reference TRBV18 and TRBJ1-2, is as follows: NAGVMQNPRHLVRRRGQEARLRCSPMKGHSHVYWYRQLPEEGLKFMVYLQKENIIDESGMPKERFSAEFPKEGPSILRIQQVVRGDSAAYFCASSRGGEWYGYTFGSGTRLTVV.

This chain connects TRBV6-5 to TRBJ1-5; 9 bases map to TRBD1. The J segment lost 6 bases and the V segment lost 6 bases, leaving 6 bases of the junction unmatched. The CDR3 loop spans 14 amino acids. CDR1 and CDR2 (germline): MNHEY, SVGAGI. Here the CDR3 reads CASRTRQGVQPQHF. The DNA for the CDR3 is TGTGCCAGCAGAACCCGACAGGGGGTTCAGCCCCAGCATTTT.

This rearrangement joins TRBV11-2 to TRBJ1-3; D is undetermined. The CDR3 has 15 amino acids. Germline V gene data show CDR1 as SGHAT and CDR2 as FQNNGV. Trimming left V 2 bases short and J 0 bases short, with 8 bases between. As DNA, the CDR3 is TGTGCCAGCAGCTTACAGGTAGTCTCTGGAAACACCATATATTTT. Protein product: CASSLQVVSGNTIYF. The whole variable domain, filled in from reference TRBV11-2 and TRBJ1-3, reads EAGVAQSPRYKIIEKRQSVAFWCNPISGHATLYWYQQILGQGPKLLIQFQNNGVVDDSQLPKDRFSAERLKGVDSTLKIQPAKLEDSAVYLCASSLQVVSGNTIYFGEGSWLTVV.

This rearrangement joins TRBV11-2 to TRBJ2-1, with D tentatively TRBD1 (6 bases). In germline, CDR1 is SGHAT, CDR2 FQNNGV. Deletions cut 1 base from V and 8 bases from J, with 12 bases between. CDR3 length equals 14 residues. The CDR3 bases are TGTGCCAGCAGCTTAGGTACAGGGAGAGATGAGCAGTTCTTC. Its translation is CASSLGTGRDEQFF.

The J gene is TRBJ1-1, the V gene TRBV7-2; D uncertain. Per the germline V gene, CDR1 is SGHTA and CDR2 is FQGNSA. CDR3 length: 14 residues. V was clipped by 2 bases and J by 4 bases, with 11 bases between them. CDR3 in DNA: TGTGCCAGCAGCTTACAGGAGGGCGTCACTGAAGCTTTCTTT. It codes for CASSLQEGVTEAFF.

V gene TRBV15 combines with J gene TRBJ2-3; a weak D match, TRBD2 (5 bases). V lost 0 bases to trimming and J lost 0 bases, with 13 bases between them. In germline, CDR1 is LNHNV, CDR2 YYDKDF (reference sequence). This CDR3 has 17 amino acids. This CDR3 reads CATSREDGIYSTDTQYF. The DNA of the CDR3 is TGTGCCACCAGCAGAGAAGACGGGATATATAGCACAGATACGCAGTATTTT.

V usage is TRBV5-6 and J usage is TRBJ1-6; D unresolved. Germline CDR1 SGHDT, CDR2 YYEEEE. Deletions cut 0 bases from V and 2 bases from J, with 6 bases between. This CDR3 comprises 15 residues. The CDR3 nucleotides read TGTGCCAGCAGCTTGGCCGCTACCTATAATTCACCCCTCCACTTT. Translated, it gives CASSLAATYNSPLHF.

This chain connects TRBV2 to TRBJ2-2, with 8 bases identical to TRBD1. This CDR3 contains 14 residues. The V segment lost 11 bases and the J segment 3 bases; nucleotides outside the gene matches: 8. Germline V gene sequence: CDR1 SNHLY, CDR2 FYNNEI. CDR3 DNA: TGTGCCCGACGACAGGGGAGAGACACCGGGGAGCTGTTTTTT. It encodes CARRQGRDTGELFF.

This clone was found a few times. V gene TRBV15 combines with J gene TRBJ2-7; 7 bases are a match to TRBD1. The germline V gene encodes CDR1 LNHNV and CDR2 YYDKDF (reference sequence). The CDR3 totals 17 residues. V shed 0 bases, J shed 7 bases, and the junction held 15 bases outside the gene matches. CDR3 bases: TGTGCCACCAGCAGAGAGTTGTATCGAGACAGGGCTTTGGAGCAGTACTTC. This translates into CATSRELYRDRALEQYF.

Points on this clone: A read error may account for a junction end that differs from germline. The chain carries TRBV7-7 and TRBJ2-2, with 7 bases identical to TRBD1. There are 15 residues in the CDR3. From germline, CDR1 is SSHAT and CDR2 FNYEAQ (reference sequence). The chain's CDR3 is CASSSQGVNTGELFF. CDR3 nucleotide sequence: TGTGCTAGCAGCTCTCAGGGGGTGAACACCGGGGAGCTGTTTTTT.

The chain couples TRBV18 to TRBJ2-7; 9 bases fit TRBD2. The CDR3 is 14 residues long. Germline V gene sequence: CDR1 KGHSH, CDR2 LQKENI. V gave up 8 bases and J gave up 5 bases; unmatched junction bases: 10. The CDR3 loop reads CASTRTSAVDEQYF. CDR3 nucleotide sequence: TGTGCCAGCACCCGGACTAGCGCTGTAGACGAGCAGTACTTC.

The chain joins TRBV5-4 to TRBJ1-2, with no clear D. From germline, CDR1 is SGHNT and CDR2 YYREEE (reference sequence). Trimming shortened V by 0 bases and J by 1 base, and 7 bases separated the two germline ends. The CDR3 runs 14 residues. CDR3 loop: CASSLGQFNYGYTF. CDR3 in DNA: TGTGCCAGCAGCTTGGGTCAGTTTAACTATGGCTACACCTTC.

This clone was detected a few times. V and J are TRBV5-1 and TRBJ1-1, with 9 bases aligning to TRBD1. CDR1 SGHRS and CDR2 YFSETQ come from the germline V gene. CDR3 length equals 14 residues. Trimming took 1 base from V and 5 from J; bases not matched to a gene: 3. In nucleotides, the CDR3 is TGCGCCAGCAGCTTGACAGGGGGCCAGACTGAAGCTTTCTTT. This translates into CASSLTGGQTEAFF. Full variable domain (rest looked up from reference TRBV5-1 and TRBJ1-1): KAGVTQTPRYLIKTRGQQVTLSCSPISGHRSVSWYQQTPGQGLQFLFEYFSETQRNKGNFPGRFSGRQFSNSRSEMNVSTLELGDSALYLCASSLTGGQTEAFFGQGTRLTVV.

This chain connects TRBV5-1 to TRBJ1-2, with D unclear. The germline V and J ends were trimmed by 4 bases and 4 bases, with 8 bases remaining between them. This CDR3 spans 12 amino acids. Germline values: CDR1 SGHRS, CDR2 YFSETQ. CDR3 in DNA: TGCGCCAGCAGCCTTACTCGCTATGGCTACACCTTC. Amino acids: CASSLTRYGYTF.

The table lists this clone with a few counts. The chain joins TRBV15 to TRBJ1-5, with TRBD1 as a possible D gene (6 bases). The CDR3 covers 15 residues. Germline V gives CDR1 LNHNV, CDR2 YYDKDF (reference sequence). V dropped 0 bases and J dropped 4 bases, with 10 bases sitting between them. CDR3 bases: TGTGCCACCAGCAGAGATCAAGGGGGTAATCAGCCCCAGCATTTT. It encodes CATSRDQGGNQPQHF.

The chain combines TRBV7-3 with TRBJ1-1, with a weak D call TRBD1 (6 bases). Germline V CDR1 and CDR2: SGHTA, FQGTGA. V dropped 5 bases and J dropped 6 bases, with 22 bases sitting between them. This CDR3 comprises 16 residues. CDR3 coding DNA: TGTGCCAGCAGCCGCGCAGTTGAGGACAGACCAGCTGAAGCTTTCTTT. Amino acids: CASSRAVEDRPAEAFF.

V and J are TRBV6-1 and TRBJ2-5, with a weak D call TRBD2 (5 bases). V lost 2 bases and J 7 bases, leaving 14 bases between the germline ends. CDR3 length: 14 residues. Germline V gives CDR1 MNHNS, CDR2 SASEGT. CDR3 protein: CASSEMRAWGTQYF. The CDR3, as DNA: TGTGCCAGCAGTGAAATGAGGGCCTGGGGGACCCAGTACTTC.

This rearrangement joins TRBV19 to TRBJ1-6; a weak D match, TRBD1 (5 bases). Trimming stripped 8 bases from V and 2 bases from J, with 16 bases between. The CDR3 is made up of 16 amino acids. Germline-derived CDR1 and CDR2 are LNHDA and SQIVND (reference sequence). The CDR3, as DNA: TGTGCCAGTCGATCGGATCCGGGGGCCTATAATTCACCCCTCCACTTT. Its protein is CASRSDPGAYNSPLHF.

V is TRBV4-1 and J is TRBJ2-1; maybe TRBD2 (6 bases). Germline V lookup: CDR1 MGHRA, CDR2 YSYEKL. The CDR3 totals 15 residues. V lost 1 base and J lost 5, with 12 bases in between. CDR3 loop: CASSQGIGRNNEQFF. The CDR3 DNA follows: TGCGCCAGCAGCCAAGGAATAGGGAGGAACAATGAGCAGTTCTTC.